Only a few counts were recorded for the clone carrying this T cell receptor (beta chain). As yet, its antigen is unknown. Full-length variable regions came from constant-region reverse primers plus semi-nested Nested Universal Primer A PCR. MiXCR, applied by TCRdb to the 5' RACE reads, yields one record per CDR3 protein. This table holds fewer than 40,000 distinct CDR3 sequences, approximately 25% found once. With 0 bases removed from V and 2 bases from J, the gap between germline ends came to 12 bases. CDR3 length: 15 amino acids. Germline V lookup: CDR1 SGHRS, CDR2 YFSETQ. Memory CD4+ T cells were sorted as CD4+CD45RO+CD25- cells. Study results and caveats: Tumor Treg TCRs overlapped most with tumor naive CD4+ cells.

Specimen: memory CD4+ T cells sorted from blood. Subset noted: memory CD4+ T cells, CD4+CD45RO+CD25-. This chain joins TRBV5-1 and TRBJ2-7, with D perhaps matching TRBD2 (7 bases). This receptor was identified in a female donor with breast cancer. CDR3 sequence reads: CASSLAGGETYEQYF. CDR3 in DNA: TGCGCCAGCAGCTTGGCGGGGGGCGAAACCTACGAGCAGTACTTC.